Following are 7 T cell receptor beta chains from one sample sequenced in a study of blood T cell repertoires in COVID-19. TCRdb keeps only in-frame clones here, not all; method: immunoSEQ multiplex PCR. The sample yields 140,000 or so clones, roughly 88% seen once. Sequenced: peripheral blood. These receptors all come from a man between 65 and 85 years old with acute or convalescent COVID-19.

The chain carries TRBV18 and TRBJ2-5; 14 bases fit TRBD2. The CDR3 length is 17 residues. Germline V gene sequence: CDR1 KGHSH, CDR2 LQKENI. Unmatched junction bases numbered 8, after V lost 4 bases and J lost 4 bases. In DNA, the CDR3 is TGTGCCAGCTCACTGGCGGCCGGGACTAGCGGGGGAGAGACCCAGTACTTC. It codes for CASSLAAGTSGGETQYF. Drawing the rest from reference TRBV18 and TRBJ2-5, the complete variable domain is NAGVMQNPRHLVRRRGQEARLRCSPMKGHSHVYWYRQLPEEGLKFMVYLQKENIIDESGMPKERFSAEFPKEGPSILRIQQVVRGDSAAYFCASSLAAGTSGGETQYFGPGTRLLVL.

J is TRBJ2-2 and V is TRBV7-6; 7 positions match TRBD1. CDR3 size: 16 residues. Germline V CDR1 and CDR2: SGHVS, FNYEAQ. Trimming removed 3 bases from V and 2 bases from J; junction bases left unmatched: 6. CDR3: CASSFGQEVNTGELFF. CDR3 coding DNA: TGTGCCAGCAGCTTTGGACAGGAGGTTAACACCGGGGAGCTGTTTTTT.

The chain links TRBV5-1 to TRBJ1-1; D is possibly TRBD1 (5 bases). Per germline, CDR1 SGHRS and CDR2 YFSETQ. This CDR3 is 13 amino acids long. V lost 0 bases and J 4 bases, leaving 7 bases between the germline ends. This CDR3 is CASSLGRATEAFF. The CDR3 region has the DNA TGCGCCAGCAGCTTGGGCAGGGCCACTGAAGCTTTCTTT.

This clone was observed once. V usage is TRBV18 and J usage is TRBJ2-7; 7 bases fit TRBD1. Germline CDR1 and CDR2: KGHSH and LQKENI. V trimming: 6 bases; J trimming: 0 bases; junction bases outside the gene matches: 5. The CDR3 totals 14 residues. CDR3 protein: CASSPTGFSYEQYF. The CDR3 coding sequence is TGTGCCAGCTCCCCGACAGGGTTCTCCTACGAGCAGTACTTC. The full variable domain, rest sourced from reference TRBV18 and TRBJ2-7, is NAGVMQNPRHLVRRRGQEARLRCSPMKGHSHVYWYRQLPEEGLKFMVYLQKENIIDESGMPKERFSAEFPKEGPSILRIQQVVRGDSAAYFCASSPTGFSYEQYFGPGTRLTVT.

For the CDR3, the DNA is TGTGCCAGCAGCTCACAAGCCCGGGGAGTCACAGATACGCAGTATTTT. Encoded protein: CASSSQARGVTDTQYF. V usage is TRBV7-3 and J usage is TRBJ2-3, with TRBD2 as a possible D gene (5 bases). V was trimmed by 4 bases and J by 2 bases, leaving 16 bases between them. The CDR3 runs 16 residues. The germline V gene encodes CDR1 SGHTA and CDR2 FQGTGA. Variable domain in full (rest from reference TRBV7-3 and TRBJ2-3): GAGVSQTPSNKVTEKGKYVELRCDPISGHTALYWYRQSLGQGPEFLIYFQGTGAADDSGLPNDRFFAVRPEGSVSTLKIQRTERGDSAVYLCASSSQARGVTDTQYFGPGTRLTVL.

The genes are TRBV11-2 and TRBJ1-5; a weak D match, TRBD1 (5 bases). V lost 4 bases and J 6 bases, leaving 19 bases between the germline ends. The CDR3 length is 16 residues. The germline V gene encodes CDR1 SGHAT and CDR2 FQNNGV. In nucleotides, the CDR3 is TGTGCCAGCAGCTCAGAGGGGCGGGACGCTAGTCAGCCCCAGCATTTT. Translating it yields CASSSEGRDASQPQHF. Drawing the rest from reference TRBV11-2 and TRBJ1-5, the complete variable domain is EAGVAQSPRYKIIEKRQSVAFWCNPISGHATLYWYQQILGQGPKLLIQFQNNGVVDDSQLPKDRFSAERLKGVDSTLKIQPAKLEDSAVYLCASSSEGRDASQPQHFGDGTRLSIL.

The J gene is TRBJ1-3, the V gene TRBV10-1, with TRBD1 matching over 7 bases. Germline V gives CDR1 WNHNN, CDR2 SYGVQD (reference sequence). J was trimmed by 1 base and V by 5 bases; bases with no gene match: 11. The CDR3 has 17 amino acids. For the CDR3, the DNA is TGCGCCAGCAGTCCCATCATGGGACAGTTGTCTGGAAACACCATATATTTT. This gives the protein CASSPIMGQLSGNTIYF.